The clone carrying this T cell receptor beta chain was detected only once. This sample was included in a study of blood T cell repertoires in COVID-19. Germline V CDR1 and CDR2: SQVTM, ANQGSEA. The CDR3 is 16 residues long. Trimming cost V 7 bases and J 2 bases; bases outside gene matches: 10. Study processing details: Amplification of reference gene primers was used by the study to estimate nucleated cell counts. Clones were sequenced by immunoSEQ multiplex PCR, and TCRdb holds only the in-frame ones, with some missing. The DNA was the basis for D and trimming; V, J and clone size are from that table. The sample lists some 400,000 clones, 81% occurring once.

Source material: peripheral blood. This clonotype was obtained from a human donor with acute or convalescent COVID-19. The donor label of this sample is uncertain. The chain recombines TRBV29-1 with TRBJ2-3; 12 bases are a match to TRBD2. The CDR3 protein is CSATSGRALATDTQYF. CDR3 sequence (DNA): TGCAGCGCGACTAGCGGGAGAGCTCTGGCCACAGATACGCAGTATTTT.